Below are 2 T cell receptor beta chains sequenced from a single sample in a study of OX40 agonist ivuxolimab in advanced cancers. Assay: immunoSEQ multiplex PCR; the TCRdb copy retains only in-frame clones and omits some. The sample carries about 35,000 clones, about 74% recorded once. This sample comprised CD4+ or CD8+ T cells sorted from blood, obtained in a trial of the OX40 agonist ivuxolimab. These receptors were collected from an adult with an advanced solid tumor such as melanoma, head and neck, liver or kidney cancer.

This clone is termed medium-sized. The rearrangement links TRBV7-2 to TRBJ2-7; a weak D match, TRBD1 (6 bases). CDR1 SGHTA and CDR2 FQGNSA come from the germline V gene. This CDR3 comprises 14 residues. V dropped 1 base and J dropped 4 bases, with 11 bases sitting between them. CDR3 in amino acids: CASSLVAGAYEQYF. The CDR3 DNA reads TGTGCCAGCAGCTTAGTAGCAGGGGCTTACGAGCAGTACTTC.

The chain carries TRBV5-1 and TRBJ2-7; the D is unclear. V was trimmed by 0 bases and J by 4 bases, leaving 8 bases between them. The CDR3 extends over 13 amino acids. Germline V gene sequence: CDR1 SGHRS, CDR2 YFSETQ. The CDR3 nucleotides read TGCGCCAGCAGCTTGGATCGTCGTTACGAGCAGTACTTC. Amino acids: CASSLDRRYEQYF.